The 30 T cell receptor beta chains in this list originate from one sample, sequenced in a study of OX40 agonist ivuxolimab in advanced cancers. TCRdb's copy holds only in-frame clones and misses some; the assay was immunoSEQ multiplex PCR. The data hold about 73,000 clones, with approximately 90% observed a single time. The source was CD4+ or CD8+ T cells sorted from blood, collected in a trial of the OX40 agonist ivuxolimab. These receptors were taken from an adult with an advanced solid tumor such as melanoma, head and neck, liver or kidney cancer.

This chain connects TRBV7-2 to TRBJ1-1, with D perhaps TRBD1 (6 bases). Germline V gene sequence: CDR1 SGHTA, CDR2 FQGNSA. The V gene lost 5 bases and the J gene lost 1 base, with 8 bases spanning the gap. CDR3 length: 13 residues. CDR3 region: CASSVGQNTEAFF. For the CDR3, the DNA is TGTGCCAGCAGCGTGGGACAGAACACTGAAGCTTTCTTT. The whole variable domain, filled in from reference TRBV7-2 and TRBJ1-1, reads GAGVSQSPSNKVTEKGKDVELRCDPISGHTALYWYRQSLGQGLEFLIYFQGNSAPDKSGLPSDRFSAERTGGSVSTLTIQRTQQEDSAVYLCASSVGQNTEAFFGQGTRLTVV.

The chain carries TRBV28 and TRBJ2-2; a weak D match, TRBD2 (7 bases). The CDR3 runs 17 residues. Trimming removed 6 bases at V and 7 bases at J, with 24 bases between. Germline CDR1 and CDR2: MDHEN and SYDVKM. The CDR3 nucleotides are TGTGCCAGCAGCCCCGCCTCCGTACAGGGAGGGAACGGGGAGCTGTTTTTT. Amino acids: CASSPASVQGGNGELFF.

The rearrangement uses TRBV28 and TRBJ2-7; D unresolved. Germline V lookup: CDR1 MDHEN, CDR2 SYDVKM. The CDR3 is made up of 12 amino acids. V lost 10 bases to trimming and J lost 3 bases, with 13 bases between them. The CDR3 DNA reads TGTGCCACCGGCGTGAGCCTCTACGAGCAGTACTTC. Translated, it gives CATGVSLYEQYF.

The table lists this clone with a count of one. The CDR3 bases are TGTGCCAGCAGCCGTCGTGGCTTCACAACTAATGAAAAACTGTTTTTT. Its protein product is CASSRRGFTTNEKLFF. The chain is built from TRBV7-8 and TRBJ1-4; D gene unclear. The V gene lost 5 bases and the J gene lost 0 bases, with 13 bases spanning the gap. Germline loops: CDR1 SGHVS, CDR2 FQNEAQ. This CDR3 contains 16 residues.

The chain carries TRBV5-1 and TRBJ2-1; tentatively, D is TRBD2 (6 bases). This CDR3 region has 15 residues. The V and J ends lost 3 bases and 6 bases respectively, with 16 bases between them. The germline V gene has CDR1 SGHRS and CDR2 YFSETQ. CDR3 sequence (DNA): TGCGCCAGCAGCTCTCGCGGCCTGGGAGGCAATGAGCAGTTCTTC. It codes for CASSSRGLGGNEQFF.

This chain connects TRBV9 to TRBJ1-1; D ambiguous. Between the trimmed V and J ends, which lost 3 bases and 1 base, there was a span of 13 bases. The CDR3 is 15 residues long. Germline lookup yields CDR1 SGDLS and CDR2 YYNGEE. The CDR3 coding sequence is TGTGCCAGCAGCGCAACCGTCCAGCCGAACACTGAAGCTTTCTTT. It codes for CASSATVQPNTEAFF.

The chain employs TRBV11-2 and TRBJ1-6, with no clear D. The germline V gene has CDR1 SGHAT and CDR2 FQNNGV. The CDR3 length is 16 residues. V lost 3 bases, J lost 8 bases, and 17 bases lay in between. The CDR3 DNA reads as TGTGCCAGCAGCTTGACGGCAAACCCAGAGGATTCACCCCTCCACTTT. Protein sequence: CASSLTANPEDSPLHF. Supplemented by reference TRBV11-2 and TRBJ1-6, the full variable domain reads EAGVAQSPRYKIIEKRQSVAFWCNPISGHATLYWYQQILGQGPKLLIQFQNNGVVDDSQLPKDRFSAERLKGVDSTLKIQPAKLEDSAVYLCASSLTANPEDSPLHFGNGTRLTVT.

This rearrangement joins TRBV28 to TRBJ1-5; D unclear. Germline CDR1 reads MDHEN; CDR2 reads SYDVKM. The V end was cut by 7 bases, the J end by 3 bases, with 13 bases between. This CDR3 is 14 amino acids long. The DNA of the CDR3 is TGTGCCAGCAAAAACCGGCCCAACAATCAGCCCCAGCATTTT. This gives the protein CASKNRPNNQPQHF. The full variable domain, with the rest looked up from reference TRBV28 and TRBJ1-5, is DVKVTQSSRYLVKRTGEKVFLECVQDMDHENMFWYRQDPGLGLRLIYFSYDVKMKEKGDIPEGYSVSREKKERFSLILESASTNQTSMYLCASKNRPNNQPQHFGDGTRLSIL.

The chain joins TRBV19 to TRBJ2-4, with D possibly being TRBD2 (6 bases). Between the trimmed V and J ends, which lost 4 bases and 8 bases, there was a span of 15 bases. This CDR3 is built from 14 residues. Germline CDR1 LNHDA, CDR2 SQIVND (reference sequence). The CDR3: CASSRAGIGDIQYF. CDR3 in DNA: TGTGCCAGTAGTAGGGCGGGGATAGGGGACATTCAGTACTTC. The full variable domain, in which reference TRBV19 and TRBJ2-4 provide the parts outside the CDR3, is DGGITQSPKYLFRKEGQNVTLSCEQNLNHDAMYWYRQDPGQGLRLIYYSQIVNDFQKGDIAEGYSVSREKKESFPLTVTSAQKNPTAFYLCASSRAGIGDIQYFGAGTRLSVL.

The chain carries TRBV5-4 and TRBJ2-7, with 8 bases that match TRBD2. The CDR3 is 14 residues long. Trimming cost V 1 base and J 4 bases; bases outside gene matches: 4. The V gene's germline CDR1 is SGHNT and CDR2 YYREEE (reference sequence). CDR3 nucleotides: TGTGCCAGCAGCTTGAAACGGGAGGGATACGAGCAGTACTTC. Encoded protein: CASSLKREGYEQYF.

This clone appeared a few times. The rearrangement links TRBV25-1 to TRBJ1-1; D gene uncertain. Per the germline V gene, CDR1 is MGHDK and CDR2 is SYGVNS. V lost 3 bases to trimming and J lost 1 base, with 9 bases between them. The CDR3 is 14 residues long. The CDR3 reads CASSEWLTNTEAFF. The CDR3, as DNA: TGTGCCAGCAGTGAGTGGTTGACGAACACTGAAGCTTTCTTT.

The V and J genes are TRBV7-9 and TRBJ2-5, with a tentative D call TRBD1 (5 bases). V was pared by 5 bases and J by 2 bases, with 9 bases between. This CDR3 contains 13 residues. Germline-derived CDR1 and CDR2 are SEHNR and FQNEAQ (reference sequence). CDR3 in amino acids: CASSTDTQETQYF. The CDR3, as DNA: TGTGCCAGCAGCACGGACACACAAGAGACCCAGTACTTC.

The chain has TRBV7-9 and TRBJ2-5; 9 bases map to TRBD2. CDR3 length: 14 amino acids. Germline V gene data show CDR1 as SEHNR and CDR2 as FQNEAQ (reference sequence). V lost 5 bases and J lost 4; bases outside the gene matches: 5. This chain's CDR3 is CASSPGTSRETQYF. The CDR3 region has the DNA TGTGCCAGCAGCCCCGGGACTAGCAGAGAGACCCAGTACTTC.

The chain recombines TRBV7-6 with TRBJ2-7; unclear D gene. The germline CDR1 and CDR2 sequences are SGHVS and FNYEAQ. V dropped 4 bases and J dropped 1 base, with 8 bases sitting between them. The CDR3 has 13 residues. CDR3: CASSSPNSYEQYF. For the CDR3, the DNA is TGTGCCAGCAGCTCACCTAATTCCTACGAGCAGTACTTC.

This chain uses TRBV11-2 with TRBJ2-5; D remains unclear. The end of the DNA aligns better with TRBJ2-7, so the J call may be wrong. CDR1 is SGHAT, CDR2 FQNNGV, per germline. This CDR3 spans 15 amino acids. CDR3 loop: CASSPRTDTSYEQYF. As DNA, the CDR3 is TGTGCCAGCAGCCCCAGGACGGATACCTCCTACGAGCAGTACTTC.

The V gene is TRBV7-8, the J gene TRBJ1-2, with no clear D. The CDR3 length is 14 residues. Germline values: CDR1 SGHVS, CDR2 FQNEAQ. Trimming stripped 5 bases from V and 0 bases from J, with 10 bases between. CDR3 amino acids: CASSHRETNYGYTF. CDR3 DNA: TGTGCCAGCAGCCATAGGGAAACTAACTATGGCTACACCTTC.

This chain uses TRBV30 with TRBJ2-6; the D is unclear. The CDR3 is 14 residues long. Trimming took 0 bases from V and 4 from J, leaving 7 bases between them. Germline CDR1 and CDR2: GTSNPN and SVGIG (reference sequence). The CDR3: CAWSVGMGANVLTF. Written as DNA, the CDR3 is TGTGCCTGGAGTGTAGGTATGGGGGCCAACGTCCTGACTTTC.

This chain uses TRBV2 with TRBJ2-7; 13 positions match TRBD2. Germline CDR1 is SNHLY and CDR2 is FYNNEI. Germline trimming cut 6 bases from V and 9 bases from J; bases unmatched to any gene: 8. The CDR3 runs to 14 residues. In DNA, the CDR3 is TGTGCCAGCAGAGGACTAGCGGGAGTTTTTTTGCAGTACTTC. It yields the protein CASRGLAGVFLQYF.

The chain uses TRBV2 and TRBJ2-5; 7 nucleotides align to TRBD2. The CDR3 length is 14 residues. V trimming: 7 bases; J trimming: 4 bases; junction bases outside the gene matches: 9. Looked up from germline, CDR1 is SNHLY and CDR2 is FYNNEI. Here the CDR3 reads CASTPGVAGETQYF. For the CDR3, the DNA is TGTGCCAGCACCCCTGGGGTAGCGGGAGAGACCCAGTACTTC.

The CDR3 region is CASSLFGIYSGNTIYF. The CDR3 DNA is TGTGCCAGCAGTTTATTCGGGATTTACTCTGGAAACACCATATATTTT. V and J are TRBV28 and TRBJ1-3, with D hard to call. The germline V and J ends were trimmed by 1 base and 0 bases, with 10 bases remaining between them. The CDR3 has 16 amino acids. Germline V CDR1 and CDR2: MDHEN, SYDVKM.

This chain uses TRBV6-1 with TRBJ1-2; 11 nucleotides align to TRBD1. The CDR3 has 15 amino acids. CDR1 is MNHNS and CDR2 is SASEGT in the germline V gene. The V segment lost 6 bases and the J segment 1 base; nucleotides outside the gene matches: 4. DNA for the CDR3: TGTGCCAGCAGAGCCGGGACAGGGGGTAACTATGGCTACACCTTC. As protein: CASRAGTGGNYGYTF.

This clone turned up a few times. The V and J genes are TRBV4-3 and TRBJ2-7, with a weak D call TRBD2 (6 bases). Germline V gives CDR1 LGHNA, CDR2 YSLEER. The CDR3 length is 15 residues. Trimming took off 0 bases at V and 1 base at J, with 10 bases between the two ends. In DNA, the CDR3 is TGCGCCAGCAGCCAAGACACTAGCAGGTCCTACGAGCAGTACTTC. It translates to CASSQDTSRSYEQYF.

The count of this clone is one. This sequence joins TRBV19 and TRBJ1-1; no definite D call. Trimming shortened V by 3 bases and J by 0 bases, and 5 bases separated the two germline ends. The CDR3 consists of 13 residues. Germline loops: CDR1 LNHDA, CDR2 SQIVND (reference sequence). The CDR3 sequence is CASSMSVNTEAFF. CDR3 DNA: TGTGCCAGTAGTATGAGTGTGAACACTGAAGCTTTCTTT.

The J gene is TRBJ1-4, the V gene TRBV5-1; the D gene is possibly TRBD1 (5 bases). Trimming removed 0 bases from V and 7 bases from J, with 13 bases in between. Germline V gene lookup returns CDR1 SGHRS and CDR2 YFSETQ. The CDR3 is 15 residues long. CDR3 DNA sequence: TGCGCCAGCAGCTTGGAGGCAGGGTGGAGTGAAAAACTGTTTTTT. Encoded protein: CASSLEAGWSEKLFF.

In regard to this clone: The germline gene is not matched at one end of the junction; a read error may be the cause. The chain carries TRBV9 and TRBJ2-1, with TRBD2 matching over 10 bases. CDR3 length equals 17 residues. Per the germline V gene, CDR1 is SGDLS and CDR2 is YYNGEE. In nucleotides, the CDR3 is TGTGCCAGCAGCGTAATGAGCGGGAGGGATTGGGACAATCAGCAGTTCTTC. Encoded protein: CASSVMSGRDWDNQQFF.

The V and J genes are TRBV5-1 and TRBJ2-7; no clear D. In germline, CDR1 is SGHRS, CDR2 YFSETQ. Trimming stripped 4 bases from V and 5 bases from J, with 19 bases between. The CDR3 contains 15 residues. In DNA form, the CDR3 reads TGCGCCAGCAGCCCTCTACTACAGCGAACCCACGAGCAGTACTTC. Translated: CASSPLLQRTHEQYF.

The CDR3, as DNA: TGTGCCAGTAGTCCCGGGTTTACCACAGATACGCAGTATTTT. This encodes CASSPGFTTDTQYF. The V call is TRBV19, the J call TRBJ2-3; D is uncertain. CDR1 LNHDA and CDR2 SQIVND come from the germline V gene (reference sequence). V dropped 5 bases and J dropped 2 bases, with 11 bases sitting between them. The CDR3 has 14 amino acids.

The chain recombines TRBV9 with TRBJ1-5; no definite D call. The CDR3 runs to 14 residues. Germline V CDR1 and CDR2: SGDLS, YYNGEE. The V end lost 0 bases, the J end lost 2 bases, and 6 bases lay between the germline ends. CDR3: CASSVGQGNQPQHF. CDR3 nucleotide sequence: TGTGCCAGCAGCGTAGGGCAGGGCAATCAGCCCCAGCATTTT.

The table lists this clone with a count of one. V and J are TRBV19 and TRBJ2-3; 11 nucleotides line up with TRBD2. Trimming removed 4 bases from V and 0 bases from J; junction bases left unmatched: 3. The CDR3 covers 16 residues. Germline CDR1 and CDR2: LNHDA and SQIVND (reference sequence). This chain's CDR3 is CASSTRTSGSTDTQYF. For the CDR3, the DNA is TGTGCCAGTAGTACTAGGACTAGCGGGAGCACAGATACGCAGTATTTT.

This clone was observed a handful of times. The rearrangement links TRBV27 to TRBJ2-7; D tentatively fits TRBD1 or TRBD2 (6 bases each). V was trimmed by 6 bases and J by 3 bases, leaving 18 bases between them. This CDR3 has 15 amino acids. The V gene's germline CDR1 is MNHEY and CDR2 SMNVEV (reference sequence). The CDR3 here is CASRGGPGQVYEQYF. In DNA form, the CDR3 reads TGTGCCAGCAGGGGAGGACCGGGACAAGTCTACGAGCAGTACTTC.